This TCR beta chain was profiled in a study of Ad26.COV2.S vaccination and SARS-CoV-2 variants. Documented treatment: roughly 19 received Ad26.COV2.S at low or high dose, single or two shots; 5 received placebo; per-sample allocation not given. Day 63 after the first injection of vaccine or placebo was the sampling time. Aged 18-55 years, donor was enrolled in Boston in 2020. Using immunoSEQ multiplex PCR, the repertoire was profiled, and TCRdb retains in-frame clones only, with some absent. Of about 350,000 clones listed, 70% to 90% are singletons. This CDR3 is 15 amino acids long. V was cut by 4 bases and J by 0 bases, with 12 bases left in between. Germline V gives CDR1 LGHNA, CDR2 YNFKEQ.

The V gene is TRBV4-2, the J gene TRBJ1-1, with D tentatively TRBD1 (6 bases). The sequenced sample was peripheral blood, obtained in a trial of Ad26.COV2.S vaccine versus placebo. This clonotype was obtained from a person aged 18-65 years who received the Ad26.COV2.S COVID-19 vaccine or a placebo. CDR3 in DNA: TGTGCCAGCAGCCGAGGGGGGCCCATGAACACTGAAGCTTTCTTT. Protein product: CASSRGGPMNTEAFF.